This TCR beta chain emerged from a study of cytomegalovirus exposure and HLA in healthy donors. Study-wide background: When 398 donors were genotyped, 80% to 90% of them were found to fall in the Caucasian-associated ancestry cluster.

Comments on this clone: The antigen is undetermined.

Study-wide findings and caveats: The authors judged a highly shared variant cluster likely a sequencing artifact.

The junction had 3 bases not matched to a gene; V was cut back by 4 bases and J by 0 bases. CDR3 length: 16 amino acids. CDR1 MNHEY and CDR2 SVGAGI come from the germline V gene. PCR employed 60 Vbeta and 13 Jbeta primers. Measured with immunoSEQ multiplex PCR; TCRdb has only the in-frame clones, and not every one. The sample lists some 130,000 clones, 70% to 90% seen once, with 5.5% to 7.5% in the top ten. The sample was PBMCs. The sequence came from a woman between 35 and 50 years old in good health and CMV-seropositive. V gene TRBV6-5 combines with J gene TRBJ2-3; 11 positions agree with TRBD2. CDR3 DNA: TGTGCCAGCAGTTCTGGGACTAGCGGAAGCACAGATACGCAGTATTTT. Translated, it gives CASSSGTSGSTDTQYF.